This entry lists 4 T cell receptor beta chains sequenced from one sample in a study of cytomegalovirus exposure and HLA in healthy donors. A multiplex PCR was run with 60 Vbeta primers and 13 Jbeta primers. Sequencing used immunoSEQ multiplex PCR; TCRdb keeps in-frame clones, though not all of them. The table lists 200,000 or so clones, roughly four fifths of them singletons, with 5.5% to 7% in the top ten. The sample taken for sequencing was PBMCs. The receptors derive from a woman aged 50 to 60 in good health and CMV-seropositive.

The chain uses TRBV7-2 and TRBJ1-6; maybe TRBD1 (6 bases). The V end lost 0 bases, the J end lost 11 bases, and 17 bases lay between the germline ends. The CDR3 length is 16 residues. Germline CDR1 is SGHTA and CDR2 is FQGNSA. CDR3 amino acids: CASSLAWDIRVAPLHF. CDR3 sequence (DNA): TGTGCCAGCAGCTTAGCGTGGGACATTCGAGTAGCACCCCTCCACTTT.

The chain employs TRBV29-1 and TRBJ2-7, with TRBD1 matching over 10 bases. Germline assignment: CDR1 SQVTM and CDR2 ANQGSEA. Trimming at V came to 5 bases and at J to 5 bases, leaving 9 bases not matched to a gene. The CDR3 is 14 residues long. The chain's CDR3 is CSVRPYDRGHEQYF. CDR3 DNA sequence: TGCAGCGTTCGACCTTATGACAGGGGGCACGAGCAGTACTTC.

Comments on this clone: This sample also contains other DNA sequences that code for the same CDR3. The chain couples TRBV28 to TRBJ1-2; 7 bases match TRBD1. Germline V gene sequence: CDR1 MDHEN, CDR2 SYDVKM. V lost 5 bases and J lost 8; bases outside the gene matches: 8. This CDR3 has 13 amino acids. The CDR3 is CASSLQGRRGYTF. For the CDR3, the DNA is TGTGCCAGCAGTCTACAGGGGCGGCGAGGCTACACCTTC.

This chain links TRBV9 with TRBJ2-2; 8 nucleotides agree with TRBD2. Trimming at V came to 0 bases and at J to 1 base, leaving 5 bases not matched to a gene. The germline V gene encodes CDR1 SGDLS and CDR2 YYNGEE. This CDR3 region has 17 residues. DNA for the CDR3: TGTGCCAGCAGCGTAGCGGGAGGGGCCTTGAACACCGGGGAGCTGTTTTTT. Its translation: CASSVAGGALNTGELFF.